This T cell receptor (beta chain) originates from a study of tumor-infiltrating lymphocytes in oesophageal squamous cell carcinoma (dated by TCRdb to 2016 to 2017). The receptor library was made with PCR. This sample was sequenced with an Illumina HiSeq 1500. The public sequencing data were trimmed at Q25 with fastp and processed into clonotypes with MiXCR by TCRdb, which kept only in-frame beta chains. One record per CDR3 amino acid sequence lists the most common genes and DNA. The sample profile shows about 11,000 distinct CDR3 sequences; around 56% of them were found once. The top ten clones comprise under 20% of the sample. Notes on this clonotype: The target of this receptor is not known. Base qualities are not recorded, but no much larger clone differs from it by a single base.

V drops 5 bases and J drops 1 base, leaving 9 bases in between. The germline V gene (reference sequence) supplies CDR1 MNHEY and CDR2 SMNVEV. The CDR3 runs 14 amino acids, cysteine and phenylalanine included. Only CDR3 DNA remains: 42 bases, in frame from the first base. The rearrangement joined TRBV27 to TRBJ1-5; TRBD1 is a possible D gene, resting on 5 matching bases. Material: esophageal tumor tissue. The receptor comes from a female donor with esophageal squamous cell carcinoma. CDR3 reads: CASSLRDSNQPQHF. DNA sequence: TGTGCCAGCAGTCTTCGGGACAGCAATCAGCCCCAGCATTTT.